This T cell receptor beta chain was observed in a study of radiation and T cells in renal cell carcinoma. Generated by immunoSEQ multiplex PCR, the TCRdb table keeps only in-frame clones and is missing some. This sample has about 95,000 clones; about 88% occur once, and the top ten carry almost 8%. Stated time point: baseline pretreatment blood. The treatment denotes: 15 Gy SBRT to primary tumor, nephrectomy 4 weeks later. This renal cell carcinoma was of the clear cell type. The germline gives CDR1 SGHVS, CDR2 FQNEAQ. The CDR3 extends over 14 amino acids. V lost 5 bases to trimming and J lost 5 bases, with 13 bases between them. This clone was picked up one time.

Sequencing was performed on blood, taken from a patient whose treatment included radiotherapy and nephrectomy. The sequence came from a man in his forties or fifties with renal cell carcinoma. The chain uses TRBV7-8 and TRBJ1-5; D is unclear. DNA of the CDR3: TGTGCCAGCAGCCGTTCAGAAGGTCATCAGCCCCAGCATTTT. It codes for CASSRSEGHQPQHF.